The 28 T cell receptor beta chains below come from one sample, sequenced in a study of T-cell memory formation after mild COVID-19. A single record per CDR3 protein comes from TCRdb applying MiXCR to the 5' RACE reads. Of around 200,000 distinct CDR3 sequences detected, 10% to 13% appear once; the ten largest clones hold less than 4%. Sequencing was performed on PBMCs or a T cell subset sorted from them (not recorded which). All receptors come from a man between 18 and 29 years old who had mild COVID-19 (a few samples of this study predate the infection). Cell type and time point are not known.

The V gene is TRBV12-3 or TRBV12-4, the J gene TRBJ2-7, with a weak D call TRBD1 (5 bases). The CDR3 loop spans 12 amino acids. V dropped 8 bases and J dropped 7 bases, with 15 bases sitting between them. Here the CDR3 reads CASVLGTGEQYF. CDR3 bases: TGTGCCAGCGTCCTCGGAACAGGAGAGCAGTACTTC.

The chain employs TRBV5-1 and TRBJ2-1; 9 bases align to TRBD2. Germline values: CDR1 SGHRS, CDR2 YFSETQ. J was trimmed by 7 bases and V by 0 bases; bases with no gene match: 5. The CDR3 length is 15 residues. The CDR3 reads CASSLVAGGENEQFF. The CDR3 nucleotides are TGCGCCAGCAGCTTGGTTGCGGGGGGGGAGAATGAGCAGTTCTTC.

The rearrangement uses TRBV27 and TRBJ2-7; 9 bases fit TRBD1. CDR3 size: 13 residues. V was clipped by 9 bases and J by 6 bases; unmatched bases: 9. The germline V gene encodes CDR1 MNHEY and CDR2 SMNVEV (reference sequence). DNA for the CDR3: TGTGCCAGTTCCGGGACAGGGTCCCTCGAGCAGTACTTC. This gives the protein CASSGTGSLEQYF.

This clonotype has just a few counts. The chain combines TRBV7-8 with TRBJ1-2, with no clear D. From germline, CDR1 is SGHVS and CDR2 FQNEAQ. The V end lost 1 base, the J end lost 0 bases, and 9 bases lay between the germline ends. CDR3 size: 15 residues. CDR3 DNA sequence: TGTGCCAGCAGCTTAGGCCCTATAACTAACTATGGCTACACCTTC. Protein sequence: CASSLGPITNYGYTF.

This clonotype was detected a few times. The CDR3 is CASTQGRTGPKETQYF. The DNA of the CDR3 is TGTGCCAGCACCCAAGGTCGGACGGGACCGAAGGAGACCCAGTACTTC. The chain links TRBV12-3 or TRBV12-4 to TRBJ2-5; D could derive from TRBD1 or TRBD2 (5 bases each). The CDR3 is made up of 16 amino acids. Trimming took off 7 bases at V and 5 bases at J, with 23 bases between the two ends.

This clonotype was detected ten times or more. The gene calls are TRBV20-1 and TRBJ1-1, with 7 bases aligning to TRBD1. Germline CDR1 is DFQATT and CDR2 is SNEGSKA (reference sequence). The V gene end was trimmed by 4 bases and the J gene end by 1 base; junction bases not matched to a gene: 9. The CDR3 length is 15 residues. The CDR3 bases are TGCAGTGCTACACCTTATAACAGGGGGAACACTGAAGCTTTCTTT. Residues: CSATPYNRGNTEAFF.

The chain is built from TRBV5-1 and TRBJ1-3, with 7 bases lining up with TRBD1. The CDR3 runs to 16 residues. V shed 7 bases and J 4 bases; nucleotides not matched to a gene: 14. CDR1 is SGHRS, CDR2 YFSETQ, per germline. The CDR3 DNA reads TGCGCCAGCCGAAGGGCACCAGGGGGTTTCGGAAACACCATATATTTT. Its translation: CASRRAPGGFGNTIYF.

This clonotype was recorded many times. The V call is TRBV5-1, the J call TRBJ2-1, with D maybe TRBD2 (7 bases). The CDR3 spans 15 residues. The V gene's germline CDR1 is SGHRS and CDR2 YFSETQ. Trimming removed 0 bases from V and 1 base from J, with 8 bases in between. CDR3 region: CASSLEGGSYNEQFF. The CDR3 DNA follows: TGCGCCAGCAGCTTGGAGGGGGGGTCCTACAATGAGCAGTTCTTC.

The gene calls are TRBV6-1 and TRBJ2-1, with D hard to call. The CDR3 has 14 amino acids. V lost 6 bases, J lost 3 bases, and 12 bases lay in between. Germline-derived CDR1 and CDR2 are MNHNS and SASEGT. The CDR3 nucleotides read TGTGCCAGCAGCCCGGCACAGCGCTACAATGAGCAGTTCTTC. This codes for CASSPAQRYNEQFF.

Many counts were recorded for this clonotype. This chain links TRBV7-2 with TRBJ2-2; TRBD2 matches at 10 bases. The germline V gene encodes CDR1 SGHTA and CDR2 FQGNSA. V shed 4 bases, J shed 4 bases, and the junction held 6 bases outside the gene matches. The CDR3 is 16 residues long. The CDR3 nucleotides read TGTGCCAGCAGCTCTCCAGCGGGGGGGCGCACCGGGGAGCTGTTTTTT. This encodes CASSSPAGGRTGELFF.

The CDR3 sequence: CASSYQTYYGYTF. CDR3 DNA: TGTGCCAGCAGTTACCAGACCTACTATGGCTACACCTTC. This chain uses TRBV6-2 or TRBV6-3 with TRBJ1-2; D not certain. Germline values: CDR1 MNHEY, CDR2 SVGEGT. V lost 2 bases to trimming and J lost 3 bases, with 7 bases between them. The CDR3 is made up of 13 amino acids.

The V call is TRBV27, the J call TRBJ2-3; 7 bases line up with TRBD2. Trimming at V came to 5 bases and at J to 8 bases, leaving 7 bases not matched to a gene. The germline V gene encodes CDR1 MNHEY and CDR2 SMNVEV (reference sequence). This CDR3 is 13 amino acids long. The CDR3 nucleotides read TGTGCCAGCAGTATTGGGGGGGGGTCTACGCAGTATTTT. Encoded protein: CASSIGGGSTQYF.

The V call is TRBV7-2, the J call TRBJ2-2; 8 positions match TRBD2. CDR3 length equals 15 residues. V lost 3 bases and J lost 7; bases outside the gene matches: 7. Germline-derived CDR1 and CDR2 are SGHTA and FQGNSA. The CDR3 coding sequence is TGTGCCAGCAGCTTCTGGGCGGGGGGTTACGGGGAGCTGTTTTTT. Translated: CASSFWAGGYGELFF.

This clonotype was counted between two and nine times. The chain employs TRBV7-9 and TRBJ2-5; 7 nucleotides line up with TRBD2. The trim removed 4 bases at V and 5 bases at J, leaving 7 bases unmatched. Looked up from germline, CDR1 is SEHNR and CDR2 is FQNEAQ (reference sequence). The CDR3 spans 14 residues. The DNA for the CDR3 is TGTGCCAGCAGCTCCGGGACTATGGTGGAGACCCAGTACTTC. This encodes CASSSGTMVETQYF. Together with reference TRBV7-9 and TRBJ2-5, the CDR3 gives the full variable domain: DTGVSQNPRHKITKRGQNVTFRCDPISEHNRLYWYRQTLGQGPEFLTYFQNEAQLEKSRLLSDRFSAERPKGSFSTLEIQRTEQGDSAMYLCASSSGTMVETQYFGPGTRLLVL.

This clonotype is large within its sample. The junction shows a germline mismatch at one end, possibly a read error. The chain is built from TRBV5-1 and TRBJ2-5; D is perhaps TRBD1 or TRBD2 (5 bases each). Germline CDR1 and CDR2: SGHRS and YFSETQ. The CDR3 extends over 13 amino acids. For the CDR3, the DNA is TGTGCCAGCAGCTTAGTTGGGACGGAGACCCAGTACTTC. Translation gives CASSLVGTETQYF.

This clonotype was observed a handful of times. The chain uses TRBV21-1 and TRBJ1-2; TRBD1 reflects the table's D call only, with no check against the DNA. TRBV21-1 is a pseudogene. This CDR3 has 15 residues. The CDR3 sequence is CASSPRPVRRYGYTF. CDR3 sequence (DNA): TGTGCCAGCAGCCCCCGGCCGGTGCGCCGCTATGGCTACACCTTC.

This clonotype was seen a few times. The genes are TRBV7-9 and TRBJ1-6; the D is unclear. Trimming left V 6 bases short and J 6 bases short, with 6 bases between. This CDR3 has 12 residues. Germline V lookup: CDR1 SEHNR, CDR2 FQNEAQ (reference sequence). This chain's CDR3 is CASRYGNSPLHF. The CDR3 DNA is TGTGCCAGCAGATATGGTAATTCACCCCTCCACTTT.

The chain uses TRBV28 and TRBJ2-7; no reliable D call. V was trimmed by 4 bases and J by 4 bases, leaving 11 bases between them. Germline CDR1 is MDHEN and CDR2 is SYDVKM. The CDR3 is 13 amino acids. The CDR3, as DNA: TGTGCCAGCAGTTACGGATCACCTTACGAGCAGTACGTC. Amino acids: CASSYGSPYEQYV.

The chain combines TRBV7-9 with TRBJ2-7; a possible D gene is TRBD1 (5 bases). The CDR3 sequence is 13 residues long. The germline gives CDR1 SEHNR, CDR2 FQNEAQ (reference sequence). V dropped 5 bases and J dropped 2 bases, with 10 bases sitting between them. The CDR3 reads CASSGNRTYEQYF. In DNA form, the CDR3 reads TGTGCCAGCAGCGGGAACAGGACCTACGAGCAGTACTTC.

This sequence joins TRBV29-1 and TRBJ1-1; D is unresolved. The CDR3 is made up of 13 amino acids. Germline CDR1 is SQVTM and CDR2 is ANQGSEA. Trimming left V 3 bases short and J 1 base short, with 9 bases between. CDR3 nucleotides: TGCAGCGTTGAGAAGACCGAGAACACTGAAGCTTTCTTT. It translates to CSVEKTENTEAFF.

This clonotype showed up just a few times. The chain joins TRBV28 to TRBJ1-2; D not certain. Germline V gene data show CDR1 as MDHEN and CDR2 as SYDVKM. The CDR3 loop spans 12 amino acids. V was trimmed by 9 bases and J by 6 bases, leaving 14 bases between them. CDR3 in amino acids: CASNPGENGYTF. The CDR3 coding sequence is TGTGCCAGTAATCCTGGGGAAAATGGCTACACCTTC.

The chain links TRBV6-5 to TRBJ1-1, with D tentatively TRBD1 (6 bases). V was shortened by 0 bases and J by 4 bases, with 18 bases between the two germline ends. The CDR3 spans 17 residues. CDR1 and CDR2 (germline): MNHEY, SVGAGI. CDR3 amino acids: CASSYSRGSPVSTEAFF. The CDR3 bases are TGTGCCAGCAGTTACTCGAGGGGGTCTCCGGTAAGCACTGAAGCTTTCTTT.

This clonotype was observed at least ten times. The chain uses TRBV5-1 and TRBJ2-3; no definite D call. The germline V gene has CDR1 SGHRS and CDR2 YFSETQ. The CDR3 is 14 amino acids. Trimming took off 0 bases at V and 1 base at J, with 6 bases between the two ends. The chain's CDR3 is CASSLVMGTDTQYF. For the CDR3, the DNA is TGCGCCAGCAGCTTGGTTATGGGCACAGATACGCAGTATTTT.

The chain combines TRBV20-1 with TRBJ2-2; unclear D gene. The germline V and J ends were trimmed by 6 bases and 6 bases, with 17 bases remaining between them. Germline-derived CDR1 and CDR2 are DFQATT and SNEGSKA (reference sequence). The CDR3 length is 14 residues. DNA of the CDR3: TGCAGTGCGGAGTCCATCGCGAATCCCGGGGAGCTGTTTTTT. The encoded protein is CSAESIANPGELFF.

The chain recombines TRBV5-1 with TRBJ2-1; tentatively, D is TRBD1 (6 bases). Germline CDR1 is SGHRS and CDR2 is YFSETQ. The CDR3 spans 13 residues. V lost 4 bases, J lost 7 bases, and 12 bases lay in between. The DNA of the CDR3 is TGCGCCAGCAGCGTAACAGGGACGAATGAGCAGTTCTTC. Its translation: CASSVTGTNEQFF.

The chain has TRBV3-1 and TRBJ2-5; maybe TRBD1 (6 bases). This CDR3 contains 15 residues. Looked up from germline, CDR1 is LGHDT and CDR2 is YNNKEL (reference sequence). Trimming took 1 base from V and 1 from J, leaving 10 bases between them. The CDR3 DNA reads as TGTGCCAGCAGCCAAGCTGGGGGCGGCCAAGAGACCCAGTACTTC. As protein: CASSQAGGGQETQYF.

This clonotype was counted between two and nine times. The CDR3 is CASSYYRVQNYGYTF. The CDR3 DNA follows: TGTGCCAGCAGCTACTACAGGGTCCAAAACTATGGCTACACCTTC. The chain employs TRBV7-2 and TRBJ1-2; D possibly corresponds to TRBD1 (6 bases). This CDR3 contains 15 residues. V was trimmed by 4 bases and J by 2 bases, leaving 14 bases between them. The germline V gene has CDR1 SGHTA and CDR2 FQGNSA. The full variable domain, with the rest looked up from reference TRBV7-2 and TRBJ1-2, is GAGVSQSPSNKVTEKGKDVELRCDPISGHTALYWYRQSLGQGLEFLIYFQGNSAPDKSGLPSDRFSAERTGGSVSTLTIQRTQQEDSAVYLCASSYYRVQNYGYTFGSGTRLTVV.

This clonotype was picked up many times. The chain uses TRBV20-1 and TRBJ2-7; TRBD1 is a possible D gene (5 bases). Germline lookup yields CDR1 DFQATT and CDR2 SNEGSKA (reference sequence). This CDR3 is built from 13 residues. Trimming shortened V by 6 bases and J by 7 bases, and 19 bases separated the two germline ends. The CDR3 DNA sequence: TGCAGTGCCACGTTGGGCAGGGATGTTGAGCAGTACTTC. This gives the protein CSATLGRDVEQYF.